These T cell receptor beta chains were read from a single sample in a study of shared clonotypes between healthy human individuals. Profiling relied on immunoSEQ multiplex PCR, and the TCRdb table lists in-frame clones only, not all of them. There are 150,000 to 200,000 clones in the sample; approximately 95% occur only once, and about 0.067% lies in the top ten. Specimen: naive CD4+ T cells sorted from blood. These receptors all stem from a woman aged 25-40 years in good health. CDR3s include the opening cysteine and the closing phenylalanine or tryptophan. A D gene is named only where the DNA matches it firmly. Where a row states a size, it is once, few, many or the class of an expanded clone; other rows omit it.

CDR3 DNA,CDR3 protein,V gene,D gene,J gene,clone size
TGTGCCAGCAGCTTCGGGACTAGCGGGCCCTACAATGAGCAGTTCTTC,CASSFGTSGPYNEQFF,TRBV5-4,TRBD2,TRBJ2-1,once
TGTGCCAGCAGTTTACGGGCCCAGATCCACGAGCAGTACTTC,CASSLRAQIHEQYF,TRBV27,-,TRBJ2-7,-
TGCGCCAGCAGGGAGGGTGGCGGACCTAGCACAGATACGCAGTATTTT,CASREGGGPSTDTQYF,TRBV4-1,-,TRBJ2-3,once
TGTGCCAGCAGTTTCTCCACGCGACGACCAACGGGCTACGAGCAGTACTTC,CASSFSTRRPTGYEQYF,TRBV28,-,TRBJ2-7,-
TGTGCCAGCAGCCCCGGGGGGACAGGGCCCTACGAGCAGTACTTC,CASSPGGTGPYEQYF,TRBV7-9,TRBD1,TRBJ2-7,-
TGTGCCAGCTCACCCGGAAGAGACCACGAGCAGTACTTC,CASSPGRDHEQYF,TRBV18,-,TRBJ2-7,-
TGTGCCAGCAGGGACAGGGGGAGGGTGGGCACAGATACGCAGTATTTT,CASRDRGRVGTDTQYF,TRBV7-2,TRBD1,TRBJ2-3,-
TGCGCCAGCAGCTTGGGGTCGGATCGAAACACCATATATTTT,CASSLGSDRNTIYF,TRBV5-1,-,TRBJ1-3,-
TGTGCCAGCAGACGACAGGGGAATTCCTACGAGCAGTACTTC,CASRRQGNSYEQYF,TRBV28,TRBD1,TRBJ2-7,-
TGTGCCAGCAGAACCCCGGCAACCTACGAGCAGTACTTC,CASRTPATYEQYF,TRBV6-5,-,TRBJ2-7,-
TGTGCCAGCAGCTTAGCACTCAATGAGCAGTTCTTC,CASSLALNEQFF,TRBV7-2,-,TRBJ2-1,-
TGTGCCAGTAGTGTTGGAGGGGCTGGAAACACCATATATTTT,CASSVGGAGNTIYF,TRBV19,-,TRBJ1-3,-
TGCAGTGTGACAGGTTCCTACGAGCAGTACTTC,CSVTGSYEQYF,TRBV20-1,-,TRBJ2-7,once
TGTGCCAGCAGGACGGGACAGCCAGGGGCTGAAGCTTTCTTT,CASRTGQPGAEAFF,TRBV28,TRBD1,TRBJ1-1,-
TGTGCCAGCAGTCAAACCCAGAGCAATCAGCCCCAGCATTTT,CASSQTQSNQPQHF,TRBV2,-,TRBJ1-5,-
TGCGCCAGCAGCGCGGACGGGATGAACACTGAAGCTTTCTTT,CASSADGMNTEAFF,TRBV5-1,-,TRBJ1-1,-
TGTGCCAGCAGGTCCCCCACAGGGGGCGATGGCTACACCTTC,CASRSPTGGDGYTF,TRBV27,TRBD1,TRBJ1-2,-
TGTGCCAGCAGTGCAATGGGGGAAGCGGGATCCTACGAGCAGTACTTC,CASSAMGEAGSYEQYF,TRBV6-1,TRBD2,TRBJ2-7,once
TGTGCCAGCAGTTACTCGTGGCGGTCCTACGAGCAGTACTTC,CASSYSWRSYEQYF,TRBV6-5,-,TRBJ2-7,-
TGTGCCAGCTCACCAAATAAAGGAGGGAGAGCTGAAGCTTTCTTT,CASSPNKGGRAEAFF,TRBV18,-,TRBJ1-1,-
TGTGCCAGCAGTAAAAACTATGCAACTAATGAAAAACTGTTTTTT,CASSKNYATNEKLFF,TRBV6-5,-,TRBJ1-4,-
TGTGCCAGCATTCTCTTCGGCCTACTATCCTACGAGCAGTACTTC,CASILFGLLSYEQYF,TRBV2,-,TRBJ2-7,-
TGTGCCAGCAGCTTGGTAGGAGGCCCCTACAATGAGCAGTTCTTC,CASSLVGGPYNEQFF,TRBV5-4,-,TRBJ2-1,-
TGTGCCAGCAGTTACGATAAAACGAGCTACTACGAGCAGTACTTC,CASSYDKTSYYEQYF,TRBV28,-,TRBJ2-7,-
TGTGCCAGCAGCTTAGCGGAGGGAAGCGGGGCCTACGAGCAGTACTTC,CASSLAEGSGAYEQYF,TRBV11-1,TRBD2,TRBJ2-7,-
TGTGCCAGCAGCCCAGTTCGTTTTCGGACTAGGCAATACGAGCAGTACTTC,CASSPVRFRTRQYEQYF,TRBV7-2,TRBD2,TRBJ2-7,-
TGTGCCAGTAGTACGGAATACCCCGGGCAGACCCAGTACTTC,CASSTEYPGQTQYF,TRBV19,-,TRBJ2-5,-
TGTGCCAGCCGAAGGGAGACAAATCGATTTGAGCAGTTCTTC,CASRRETNRFEQFF,TRBV28,-,TRBJ2-1,few
TGCAGCTTTAGGACAGGTGACACTGAAGCTTTCTTT,CSFRTGDTEAFF,TRBV29-1,TRBD1,TRBJ1-1,-
TGTGCCAGCAGCTTAGGGTCGGCGTCCTACGAGCAGTACTTC,CASSLGSASYEQYF,TRBV7-8,-,TRBJ2-7,-
TGTGCCTGGAGTGTACAAGGGAATGAAAAACTGTTTTTT,CAWSVQGNEKLFF,TRBV30,-,TRBJ1-4,-
TGTGCCAGCAGTCCAACGACTAGCGGGAGCCTCATCTCCTACGAGCAGTACTTC,CASSPTTSGSLISYEQYF,TRBV28,TRBD2,TRBJ2-7,-
TGTGCCAGCTCACCGGACGGAACGAACACCGGGGAGCTGTTTTTT,CASSPDGTNTGELFF,TRBV18,-,TRBJ2-2,once
TGTGCCAGCAGTGGGGGGGGGCCTGGGGCCAACGTCCTGACTTTC,CASSGGGPGANVLTF,TRBV27,-,TRBJ2-6,once
TGTGCCAGCAGTTATGGGGGTCGGAGTGAAAAACTGTTTTTT,CASSYGGRSEKLFF,TRBV6-5,-,TRBJ1-4,-
TGTGCCAGCAGTTATTTAGATCAGCCCCAGCATTTT,CASSYLDQPQHF,TRBV28,-,TRBJ1-5,-
TGTGCCAGCAGCACGGCTAGCGGGAGAACCTACGAGCAGTACTTC,CASSTASGRTYEQYF,TRBV7-9,TRBD2,TRBJ2-7,-
TGTGCCAGCAGTTTTTCTTCCGGGATCTACGAGCAGTACTTC,CASSFSSGIYEQYF,TRBV27,-,TRBJ2-7,-
TGTGCCAGCAATGTTGGCCCGGGAAACACCATATATTTT,CASNVGPGNTIYF,TRBV2,-,TRBJ1-3,-
TGTGCCAGTAGGATACCGGGACAGCCGAACACTGAAGCTTTCTTT,CASRIPGQPNTEAFF,TRBV19,TRBD1,TRBJ1-1,-
TGTGCCAGCTCACCAGGAGAAGAGACCCAGTACTTC,CASSPGEETQYF,TRBV18,-,TRBJ2-5,-
TGTGCCAGCAGCAGAGGACAGGGTAGCACAGATACGCAGTATTTT,CASSRGQGSTDTQYF,TRBV5-4,TRBD1,TRBJ2-3,-
TGTGCCAGCAGCTTATCAGGGGGCGAGCAGTTCTTC,CASSLSGGEQFF,TRBV7-3,TRBD1,TRBJ2-1,once
TGTGCCAGCAGTTGGACTAGCGGGAGGGCGGGGGGAGAGTACTTC,CASSWTSGRAGGEYF,TRBV28,TRBD2,TRBJ2-7,-
TGTGCCAGCAGCCAAACGGGACTCTACTACGAGCAGTACTTC,CASSQTGLYYEQYF,TRBV14,-,TRBJ2-7,-
TGCGCCAGCAGCATAATGGTCACGGGGCGGGACAAGGCCTACGAGCAGTACTTC,CASSIMVTGRDKAYEQYF,TRBV5-1,-,TRBJ2-7,once
TGTGCCAGCAGTCAACAGGGATATGAGCAGTTCTTC,CASSQQGYEQFF,TRBV28,-,TRBJ2-1,-